These 26 T cell receptor beta chains came from one sample sequenced in a study of identical twins. TCRdb fed the 5' RACE reads into MiXCR, producing one record per CDR3 protein. The data hold 690,000 or so distinct CDR3 sequences, with less than 7% observed a single time. Material for sequencing was naive T cells sorted from blood. The receptor source for this set is a man between 18 and 29 years old in good health.

The chain recombines TRBV29-1 with TRBJ2-3; TRBD1 is a possible D gene (5 bases). Germline V CDR1 and CDR2: SQVTM, ANQGSEA. The CDR3 is 14 residues long. With 3 bases removed from V and 4 bases from J, the gap between germline ends came to 14 bases. CDR3 DNA: TGCAGCGTTGATGGGGCTTCTGGCTCAGATACGCAGTATTTT. Amino acids: CSVDGASGSDTQYF.

There are many counts of this clonotype. The chain is built from TRBV7-9 and TRBJ2-7; D may be TRBD2 (6 bases). CDR3 length: 16 amino acids. V was trimmed by 5 bases and J by 2 bases, leaving 19 bases between them. Germline CDR1 is SEHNR and CDR2 is FQNEAQ (reference sequence). The CDR3 DNA reads as TGTGCCAGCAGCCCGGGACTCGGATCTTCCGCCTACGAGCAGTACGTC. Translation: CASSPGLGSSAYEQYV.

This clonotype has a handful of counts. Germline is not matched at one junction end, which may reflect a read error. This chain uses TRBV9 with TRBJ1-1; maybe TRBD1 (6 bases). This CDR3 contains 15 residues. The germline CDR1 and CDR2 sequences are SGDLS and YYNGEE. Here the CDR3 DNA reads TGTGCCAGCAGCGTAGAGGGGGTCTCTCGACGTGAACCTTTCTTT. It codes for CASSVEGVSRREPFF.

This clonotype was detected many times. This rearrangement joins TRBV6-5 to TRBJ2-5; a weak D match, TRBD2 (5 bases). Trimming removed 2 bases from V and 4 bases from J, with 14 bases in between. Germline V CDR1 and CDR2: MNHEY, SVGAGI. The CDR3 has 15 residues. The CDR3 coding sequence is TGTGCCAGCAGTTACAGAGGGTCATTCGGAGAGACCCAGTACTTC. Amino acids: CASSYRGSFGETQYF.

This clonotype has a handful of counts. The V gene is TRBV5-1, the J gene TRBJ2-3; D not certain. The CDR3 is 13 residues long. Deletions cut 3 bases from V and 6 bases from J, with 11 bases between. The germline V gene encodes CDR1 SGHRS and CDR2 YFSETQ. The CDR3 nucleotides are TGCGCCAGCAGCTCCACCTATGCGGATACGCAGTATTTT. It is translated as CASSSTYADTQYF.

At least ten counts were recorded for this clonotype. The chain is built from TRBV2 and TRBJ2-3; no definite D call. This CDR3 has 15 amino acids. V lost 2 bases, J lost 4 bases, and 13 bases lay in between. Germline V gives CDR1 SNHLY, CDR2 FYNNEI. CDR3 region: CASSEKRSAPDTQYF. The CDR3 DNA reads TGTGCCAGCAGTGAAAAGCGCTCCGCACCAGATACGCAGTATTTT.

This clonotype was recorded at least ten times. The chain recombines TRBV20-1 with TRBJ1-5; 7 bases match TRBD1. The CDR3 extends over 14 amino acids. V dropped 5 bases and J dropped 5; count of bases not matched to a gene: 9. Germline CDR1 DFQATT, CDR2 SNEGSKA (reference sequence). Here the CDR3 DNA reads TGCAGTGCTGCCCCGACAGGGCCCTATCAGCCCCAGCATTTT. Its translation is CSAAPTGPYQPQHF.

The genes are TRBV3-1 and TRBJ2-1, with unresolved D. Between the trimmed V and J ends, which lost 2 bases and 6 bases, there was a span of 5 bases. Germline V gene sequence: CDR1 LGHDT, CDR2 YNNKEL (reference sequence). The CDR3 covers 12 residues. DNA of the CDR3: TGTGCCAGCAGCCAATACCCCAATGAGCAGTTCTTC. Its protein product is CASSQYPNEQFF.

This chain connects TRBV7-9 to TRBJ2-1; 7 positions agree with TRBD2. This CDR3 is built from 13 residues. V lost 1 base, J lost 10 bases, and 4 bases stayed unmatched. The germline V gene encodes CDR1 SEHNR and CDR2 FQNEAQ (reference sequence). CDR3 coding DNA: TGTGCCAGCAGCTTAGAAGCGGGACCGGAGCAGTTCTTC. Translated, it gives CASSLEAGPEQFF. Based on the CDR3 plus reference TRBV7-9 and TRBJ2-1, the full variable domain is DTGVSQNPRHKITKRGQNVTFRCDPISEHNRLYWYRQTLGQGPEFLTYFQNEAQLEKSRLLSDRFSAERPKGSFSTLEIQRTEQGDSAMYLCASSLEAGPEQFFGPGTRLTVL.

The J gene is TRBJ2-1, the V gene TRBV29-1, with 11 bases lining up with TRBD1. The germline CDR1 and CDR2 sequences are SQVTM and ANQGSEA. The CDR3 extends over 13 amino acids. Losses at the gene ends were 7 bases for V and 9 bases for J; bases not matched to a gene: 8. CDR3 protein: CSARDRGLIEQFF. The CDR3, as DNA: TGCAGCGCCCGGGACAGGGGGTTAATTGAGCAGTTCTTC.

This sequence joins TRBV20-1 and TRBJ2-3, with D possibly being TRBD2 (5 bases). Trimming took 0 bases from V and 0 from J, leaving 7 bases between them. Germline CDR1 is DFQATT and CDR2 is SNEGSKA (reference sequence). The CDR3 has 14 amino acids. CDR3 sequence: CSAREERSTDTQYF. The CDR3 DNA reads as TGCAGTGCTAGAGAAGAGCGGAGCACAGATACGCAGTATTTT.

This clonotype was seen a few times. The gene calls are TRBV11-2 and TRBJ2-7; D is perhaps TRBD1 (6 bases). Trimming took 5 bases from V and 6 from J, leaving 23 bases between them. Germline lookup yields CDR1 SGHAT and CDR2 FQNNGV. The CDR3 loop spans 16 amino acids. The CDR3 DNA sequence: TGTGCCAGCAGCCTGGACGGGTACAGGGAAAGAGGCGAGCAGTACTTC. It encodes CASSLDGYRERGEQYF.

There are many counts of this clonotype. The CDR3 protein is CASSTAGTTSRGELFF. The CDR3 DNA follows: TGCGCCAGCAGCACCGCCGGGACCACCTCCCGAGGGGAGCTGTTTTTT. The chain carries TRBV5-1 and TRBJ2-2; D possibly matches TRBD1 or TRBD2 (5 bases each). The CDR3 runs 16 residues. In germline, CDR1 is SGHRS, CDR2 YFSETQ. Trimming took 4 bases from V and 8 from J, leaving 21 bases between them.

CDR3 coding DNA: TGTGCCAGCAGCTCCAACTCCTTGGGGGAGTCTAGCACAGATACGCAGTATTTT. Its translation is CASSSNSLGESSTDTQYF. The J gene is TRBJ2-3, the V gene TRBV11-1; the D gene could be TRBD1 or TRBD2 (5 bases each). V was clipped by 4 bases and J by 0 bases, with 20 bases between them. The CDR3 loop spans 18 amino acids. The germline V gene encodes CDR1 SGHAT and CDR2 FQDESV (reference sequence).

V usage is TRBV7-9 and J usage is TRBJ2-1; 11 nucleotides align to TRBD2. Germline V gives CDR1 SEHNR, CDR2 FQNEAQ (reference sequence). Unmatched junction bases numbered 6, after V lost 5 bases and J lost 6 bases. The CDR3 has 15 amino acids. The CDR3 nucleotides read TGTGCCAGCAGCGCTAGCGGGAGGCCCATCAATGAGCAGTTCTTC. It codes for CASSASGRPINEQFF.

J is TRBJ2-3 and V is TRBV28; 15 nucleotides match TRBD2. CDR3 length: 17 residues. J gave up 5 bases and V 5 bases, and 8 bases lay outside the gene matches. CDR1 is MDHEN, CDR2 SYDVKM, per germline. The CDR3 is CASSEGLAGGGGDTQYF. CDR3 DNA sequence: TGTGCCAGCAGTGAGGGACTAGCGGGAGGAGGGGGAGATACGCAGTATTTT.

This clonotype was picked up many times. The gene calls are TRBV20-1 and TRBJ2-1; 9 bases match TRBD2. There are 14 residues in the CDR3. The germline V gene encodes CDR1 DFQATT and CDR2 SNEGSKA (reference sequence). V lost 4 bases, J lost 6 bases, and 7 bases stayed unmatched. The CDR3 DNA reads as TGCAGTGCTATTGGCGCGGGAGGGCCCAATGAGCAGTTCTTC. Protein: CSAIGAGGPNEQFF.

This clonotype was observed a few times. The V call is TRBV5-1, the J call TRBJ2-3; 7 bases map to TRBD2. Germline loops: CDR1 SGHRS, CDR2 YFSETQ. This CDR3 is 14 amino acids long. The V and J ends lost 7 bases and 1 base, in that order; junction bases with no gene match: 6. CDR3 amino acids: CASVSGGGTDTQYF. The CDR3 bases are TGCGCCAGCGTCTCGGGGGGAGGCACAGATACGCAGTATTTT.

This clonotype was observed a few times. The chain is built from TRBV24-1 and TRBJ1-1; 7 bases match TRBD1. V shed 7 bases, J shed 6 bases, and the junction held 7 bases outside the gene matches. CDR1 is KGHDR and CDR2 is SFDVKD in the germline V gene. The CDR3 is 13 residues long. The DNA for the CDR3 is TGTGCCACCAGAAGAAACAGGGGCCCTGAAGCTTTCTTT. Translation: CATRRNRGPEAFF.

This clonotype was recorded at least ten times. The CDR3: CASSLVAGYNEQFF. The CDR3 DNA reads as TGCGCCAGCAGCTTGGTTGCGGGATACAATGAGCAGTTCTTC. The gene calls are TRBV5-1 and TRBJ2-1; TRBD2 might be the D (6 bases). CDR3 length equals 14 residues. The V gene's germline CDR1 is SGHRS and CDR2 YFSETQ. Trimming shortened V by 0 bases and J by 4 bases, and 8 bases separated the two germline ends. The whole variable domain, remainder taken from reference TRBV5-1 and TRBJ2-1, is KAGVTQTPRYLIKTRGQQVTLSCSPISGHRSVSWYQQTPGQGLQFLFEYFSETQRNKGNFPGRFSGRQFSNSRSEMNVSTLELGDSALYLCASSLVAGYNEQFFGPGTRLTVL.

This clonotype was seen only a few times. The V gene is TRBV5-1, the J gene TRBJ2-1; D possibly corresponds to TRBD2 (6 bases). V lost 6 bases and J lost 0, with 13 bases in between. Germline CDR1 SGHRS, CDR2 YFSETQ. The CDR3 consists of 15 residues. This CDR3 is CASTEAGISYNEQFF. CDR3 DNA: TGCGCCAGCACCGAAGCGGGCATCTCCTACAATGAGCAGTTCTTC. Supplemented by reference TRBV5-1 and TRBJ2-1, the full variable domain reads KAGVTQTPRYLIKTRGQQVTLSCSPISGHRSVSWYQQTPGQGLQFLFEYFSETQRNKGNFPGRFSGRQFSNSRSEMNVSTLELGDSALYLCASTEAGISYNEQFFGPGTRLTVL.

The V and J genes are TRBV9 and TRBJ1-2, with D unclear. The CDR3 is 15 residues long. Germline V lookup: CDR1 SGDLS, CDR2 YYNGEE. V was trimmed by 0 bases and J by 0 bases, leaving 9 bases between them. CDR3 region: CASSVEAVSNYGYTF. In DNA, the CDR3 is TGTGCCAGCAGCGTAGAAGCGGTCTCTAACTATGGCTACACCTTC. The full variable domain, with the rest looked up from reference TRBV9 and TRBJ1-2, is DSGVTQTPKHLITATGQRVTLRCSPRSGDLSVYWYQQSLDQGLQFLIQYYNGEERAKGNILERFSAQQFPDLHSELNLSSLELGDSALYFCASSVEAVSNYGYTFGSGTRLTVV.

The V call is TRBV20-1, the J call TRBJ1-1, with D unclear. Deletions cut 0 bases from V and 6 bases from J, with 17 bases between. Germline CDR1 reads DFQATT; CDR2 reads SNEGSKA (reference sequence). The CDR3 is 15 amino acids. The CDR3: CSARDRERGFAEAFF. The CDR3 DNA follows: TGCAGTGCTAGAGATAGGGAGAGAGGTTTCGCTGAAGCTTTCTTT.

This chain joins TRBV27 and TRBJ2-1; TRBD2 agrees at 9 bases. Per germline, CDR1 MNHEY and CDR2 SMNVEV (reference sequence). V gave up 7 bases and J gave up 7 bases; unmatched junction bases: 14. CDR3 length: 16 residues. CDR3 coding DNA: TGTGCCAGCACTTTCTTGGGGACTAGCCAAAAGAATGAGCAGTTCTTC. It specifies CASTFLGTSQKNEQFF.

The chain recombines TRBV11-2 with TRBJ1-1; D uncertain. Trimming cost V 5 bases and J 5 bases, with 9 bases left between them. This CDR3 is 12 amino acids long. Germline CDR1 reads SGHAT; CDR2 reads FQNNGV. The CDR3 sequence: CASSPLRTEAFF. The CDR3 coding sequence is TGTGCCAGCAGCCCTCTGAGGACTGAAGCTTTCTTT. Drawing the rest from reference TRBV11-2 and TRBJ1-1, the complete variable domain is EAGVAQSPRYKIIEKRQSVAFWCNPISGHATLYWYQQILGQGPKLLIQFQNNGVVDDSQLPKDRFSAERLKGVDSTLKIQPAKLEDSAVYLCASSPLRTEAFFGQGTRLTVV.

This clonotype was seen many times. The V gene is TRBV12-3 or TRBV12-4, the J gene TRBJ2-1, with TRBD2 matching over 9 bases. With V trimmed by 5 bases and J by 7 bases, 12 bases remained unmatched. The length of the CDR3 is 16 residues. The chain's CDR3 is CASSLQTGLASNEQFF. The CDR3 nucleotides read TGTGCCAGCAGTCTCCAGACGGGACTAGCCTCAAATGAGCAGTTCTTC.